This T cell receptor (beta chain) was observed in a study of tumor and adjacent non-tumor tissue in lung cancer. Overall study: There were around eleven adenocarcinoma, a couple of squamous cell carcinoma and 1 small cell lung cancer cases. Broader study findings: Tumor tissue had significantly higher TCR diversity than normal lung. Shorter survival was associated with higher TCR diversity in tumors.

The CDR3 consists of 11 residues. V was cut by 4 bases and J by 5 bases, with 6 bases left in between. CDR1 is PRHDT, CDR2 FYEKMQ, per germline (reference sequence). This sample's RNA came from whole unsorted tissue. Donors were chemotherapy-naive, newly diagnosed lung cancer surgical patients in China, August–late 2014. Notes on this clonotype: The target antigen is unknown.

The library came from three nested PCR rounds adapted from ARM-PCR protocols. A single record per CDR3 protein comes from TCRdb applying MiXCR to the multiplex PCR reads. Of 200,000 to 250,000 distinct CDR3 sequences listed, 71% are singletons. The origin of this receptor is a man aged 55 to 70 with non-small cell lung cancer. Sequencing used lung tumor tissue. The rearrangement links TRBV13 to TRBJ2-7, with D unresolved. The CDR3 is CASSSHHEQYF. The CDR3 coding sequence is TGTGCCAGCAGCTCCCACCACGAGCAGTACTTC.